The 27 T cell receptor beta chains below all came from one sample that was sequenced in a study of blood T cell repertoires in COVID-19. Clones were sequenced by immunoSEQ multiplex PCR, and TCRdb holds only the in-frame ones, with some missing. The sample carries about 440,000 clones, about 92% recorded once. Material for sequencing was PBMCs or T cells enriched from blood (not recorded which). The receptor set was obtained from a man younger than 30 who had recovered from COVID-19.

The CDR3 region has the DNA TGTGCCAGCAGCGTACAGAGTTCCGGGACAGACTATGGCTACACCTTC. Translated: CASSVQSSGTDYGYTF. V gene TRBV9 combines with J gene TRBJ1-2; 7 bases align to TRBD1. The CDR3 runs to 16 residues. In germline, CDR1 is SGDLS, CDR2 YYNGEE. The trim removed 1 base at V and 3 bases at J, leaving 9 bases unmatched.

V is TRBV11-2 and J is TRBJ2-1; TRBD1 might be the D (6 bases). V lost 1 base and J lost 0, with 10 bases in between. The germline gives CDR1 SGHAT, CDR2 FQNNGV. The CDR3 is made up of 16 amino acids. The CDR3: CASSLGLRGSYNEQFF. The DNA for the CDR3 is TGTGCCAGCAGCTTAGGTCTCAGGGGCTCCTACAATGAGCAGTTCTTC.

The count of this clone is one. This rearrangement joins TRBV27 to TRBJ1-2; 7 bases fit TRBD1. With 5 bases clipped from V and 5 bases from J, the junction kept 5 bases outside the gene matches. Germline CDR1 MNHEY, CDR2 SMNVEV (reference sequence). The CDR3 totals 13 residues. DNA of the CDR3: TGTGCCAGCAGTCTGACAGGGACTTATGGCTACACCTTC. It encodes CASSLTGTYGYTF.

V usage is TRBV28 and J usage is TRBJ1-2, with D tentatively TRBD1 (6 bases). There are 12 residues in the CDR3. CDR1 and CDR2 (germline): MDHEN, SYDVKM. The V and J ends lost 6 bases and 8 bases respectively, with 13 bases between them. CDR3 in amino acids: CASSPPQGGYTF. For the CDR3, the DNA is TGTGCCAGCAGCCCACCGCAGGGGGGCTACACCTTC.

V gene TRBV7-2 combines with J gene TRBJ2-3; TRBD1 might be the D (6 bases). This CDR3 has 12 amino acids. The germline gives CDR1 SGHTA, CDR2 FQGNSA. Trimming removed 5 bases at V and 4 bases at J, with 7 bases between. The CDR3 spells CASSHRADTQYF. The CDR3 DNA sequence: TGTGCCAGCAGCCACAGGGCAGATACGCAGTATTTT.

This chain joins TRBV20-1 and TRBJ1-5; 7 positions agree with TRBD1. J lost 7 bases, V lost 3 bases, and 6 bases had no gene match. Germline loops: CDR1 DFQATT, CDR2 SNEGSKA (reference sequence). The CDR3 spans 13 residues. The CDR3 protein is CSASKGAQQPQHF. CDR3 DNA: TGCAGTGCTAGTAAGGGGGCGCAGCAGCCCCAGCATTTT.

This chain connects TRBV20-1 to TRBJ2-4; tentative D call: TRBD1 (5 bases). V dropped 3 bases and J dropped 0 bases, with 15 bases sitting between them. Germline CDR1 reads DFQATT; CDR2 reads SNEGSKA (reference sequence). There are 16 residues in the CDR3. DNA of the CDR3: TGCAGTGCTAGTCGTACAGGACGTCTAGCCAAAAACATTCAGTACTTC. Translated: CSASRTGRLAKNIQYF.

This chain uses TRBV29-1 with TRBJ1-1, with D maybe TRBD1 (5 bases). CDR1 is SQVTM and CDR2 is ANQGSEA in the germline V gene. The CDR3 has 13 amino acids. V lost 4 bases to trimming and J lost 7 bases, with 16 bases between them. For the CDR3, the DNA is TGCAGCGTTGTCCCTACAGGCCGCGGTGAAGCTTTCTTT. Translation gives CSVVPTGRGEAFF.

This sequence joins TRBV5-1 and TRBJ1-4; no firm D call. Trimming took 0 bases from V and 3 from J, leaving 9 bases between them. The CDR3 length is 15 residues. The germline CDR1 and CDR2 sequences are SGHRS and YFSETQ. This CDR3 reads CASSLAEESNEKLFF. The CDR3 nucleotides read TGCGCCAGCAGCTTGGCCGAGGAATCTAATGAAAAACTGTTTTTT. Full variable domain (outside the CDR3, taken from reference TRBV5-1 and TRBJ1-4): KAGVTQTPRYLIKTRGQQVTLSCSPISGHRSVSWYQQTPGQGLQFLFEYFSETQRNKGNFPGRFSGRQFSNSRSEMNVSTLELGDSALYLCASSLAEESNEKLFFGSGTQLSVL.

The chain employs TRBV19 and TRBJ1-6; the D gene is possibly TRBD1 (6 bases). CDR1 is LNHDA and CDR2 is SQIVND in the germline V gene (reference sequence). The ends were cut back, 1 base at V and 10 bases at J, with 14 bases in the middle. CDR3 length: 15 amino acids. CDR3 DNA sequence: TGTGCCAGTAGTATAGGCGGACAGAGGACGTCACCCCTCCACTTT. Its protein product is CASSIGGQRTSPLHF.

For this clone: The same CDR3 arises from other DNA sequences in this sample as well. The chain has TRBV27 and TRBJ2-1, with 12 bases fitting TRBD2. The CDR3 runs 15 residues. With V trimmed by 5 bases and J by 4 bases, 3 bases remained unmatched. Germline V gene sequence: CDR1 MNHEY, CDR2 SMNVEV (reference sequence). In DNA form, the CDR3 reads TGTGCCAGCAGTCTTACTAGCGGGGGGTACAATGAGCAGTTCTTC. Translating it yields CASSLTSGGYNEQFF.

The rearrangement uses TRBV5-4 and TRBJ2-3, with D possibly TRBD2 on 6 matching bases. The germline gives CDR1 SGHNT, CDR2 YYREEE (reference sequence). The CDR3 is 13 amino acids. V was trimmed by 5 bases and J by 5 bases, leaving 12 bases between them. In DNA, the CDR3 is TGTGCCAGCAGGCGGGAAAGGGTAGATACGCAGTATTTT. Amino acid sequence: CASRRERVDTQYF.

This rearrangement joins TRBV3-1 (or the pseudogene TRBV3-2) to TRBJ1-5; the match to TRBD1 covers 11 bases. Germline V gene lookup returns CDR1 LGHDT and CDR2 YNNKEL (reference sequence). CDR3 length: 15 amino acids. Trimming cost V 6 bases and J 6 bases; bases outside gene matches: 7. The CDR3 region is CASSGQGAVGQPQHF. The CDR3 DNA reads as TGTGCCAGCAGTGGACAGGGGGCAGTGGGTCAGCCCCAGCATTTT.

V usage is TRBV9 and J usage is TRBJ1-4; the D is unclear. V was trimmed by 4 bases and J by 4 bases, leaving 14 bases between them. In germline, CDR1 is SGDLS, CDR2 YYNGEE. The CDR3 runs 15 residues. The CDR3, as DNA: TGTGCCAGCAGCACCGCCGGGTCCCATAATGAAAAACTGTTTTTT. It yields the protein CASSTAGSHNEKLFF.

The chain combines TRBV7-9 with TRBJ2-3; 7 positions agree with TRBD1. Germline V gene data show CDR1 as SEHNR and CDR2 as FQNEAQ (reference sequence). After removal of 6 bases from V and 3 bases from J, the junction contained 6 bases not matched to a gene. CDR3 length equals 14 residues. CDR3 in DNA: TGTGCCAGCAGTCCCCGGACAGGAACAGATACGCAGTATTTT. Translating gives CASSPRTGTDTQYF.

V usage is TRBV30 and J usage is TRBJ2-5, with TRBD2 matching over 10 bases. Unmatched junction bases numbered 8, after V lost 0 bases and J lost 7 bases. From germline, CDR1 is GTSNPN and CDR2 SVGIG (reference sequence). The CDR3 is 15 amino acids. The DNA of the CDR3 is TGTGCCTGGAGTGTGCAAGCGGGAGGGGATGCGACCCAGTACTTC. Protein sequence: CAWSVQAGGDATQYF.

The chain links TRBV4-1 to TRBJ2-5; possible D gene TRBD1, 6 bases. The germline gives CDR1 MGHRA, CDR2 YSYEKL. The CDR3 is 19 residues long. The V end was cut by 2 bases, the J end by 1 base, with 23 bases between. CDR3 sequence: CASSQRRDPGVDIQETQYF. In DNA form, the CDR3 reads TGCGCCAGCAGCCAAAGACGGGATCCAGGGGTGGACATCCAAGAGACCCAGTACTTC.

The chain has TRBV2 and TRBJ1-4, with 7 bases identical to TRBD1. Germline V lookup: CDR1 SNHLY, CDR2 FYNNEI. The V segment lost 6 bases and the J segment 8 bases; nucleotides outside the gene matches: 12. The CDR3 length is 15 residues. DNA for the CDR3: TGTGCCAGCAGCGTAGACAGGGTGAGGAAGGAAAAACTGTTTTTT. Translating gives CASSVDRVRKEKLFF.

This sequence joins TRBV25-1 and TRBJ1-6, with 10 positions matching TRBD1. In germline, CDR1 is MGHDK, CDR2 SYGVNS. V lost 6 bases to trimming and J lost 7 bases; unmatched junction nucleotides: 6. CDR3 length: 15 residues. For the CDR3, the DNA is TGTGCCAGCAGGCCACCGGACAGGGGGAATTCACCCCTCCACTTT. The encoded protein is CASRPPDRGNSPLHF.

The V call is TRBV15, the J call TRBJ1-5, with D unresolved. This CDR3 is 14 amino acids long. V lost 0 bases and J 9 bases, leaving 12 bases between the germline ends. Germline-derived CDR1 and CDR2 are LNHNV and YYDKDF (reference sequence). The CDR3 DNA sequence: TGTGCCACCAGCAGAGAGGCCGCCCGCGGGCCCCAGCATTTT. As protein: CATSREAARGPQHF. Together with reference TRBV15 and TRBJ1-5, the CDR3 gives the full variable domain: DAMVIQNPRYQVTQFGKPVTLSCSQTLNHNVMYWYQQKSSQAPKLLFHYYDKDFNNEADTPDNFQSRRPNTSFCFLDIRSPGLGDTAMYLCATSREAARGPQHFGDGTRLSIL.

The chain has TRBV12-5 and TRBJ1-1; D is possibly TRBD1 (6 bases). Per the germline V gene, CDR1 is LGHNT and CDR2 is FRNRAP. The germline V and J ends were trimmed by 0 bases and 3 bases, with 14 bases remaining between them. There are 16 residues in the CDR3. CDR3: CASGLVREGVYTEAFF. In DNA, the CDR3 is TGTGCTAGTGGTTTGGTAAGAGAGGGGGTCTACACTGAAGCTTTCTTT.

The chain joins TRBV2 to TRBJ1-6; 7 nucleotides line up with TRBD1. The CDR3 length is 14 residues. Trimming removed 6 bases from V and 9 bases from J; junction bases left unmatched: 8. CDR1 SNHLY and CDR2 FYNNEI come from the germline V gene. In DNA form, the CDR3 reads TGTGCCAGCAGGGCGACAGGGCTGGTTTCACCCCTCCACTTT. Its protein product is CASRATGLVSPLHF.

The J gene is TRBJ1-2, the V gene TRBV4-1, with D perhaps matching TRBD1 (5 bases). Trimming took 1 base from V and 4 from J, leaving 10 bases between them. From germline, CDR1 is MGHRA and CDR2 YSYEKL. The CDR3 is 14 amino acids. In DNA, the CDR3 is TGCGCCAGCAGCCAAGTGGGGGGAAGCTATGGCTACACCTTC. Its translation is CASSQVGGSYGYTF.

V is TRBV5-1 and J is TRBJ1-2; tentatively, D is TRBD1 (6 bases). The CDR3 is made up of 14 amino acids. Germline loops: CDR1 SGHRS, CDR2 YFSETQ. V shed 2 bases and J shed 2 bases, with 10 bases lying between them. CDR3 region: CASSFPDRNYGYTF. The CDR3 nucleotides are TGCGCCAGCAGCTTCCCGGACAGAAACTATGGCTACACCTTC. The variable domain in full, with the rest retrieved from reference TRBV5-1 and TRBJ1-2, is KAGVTQTPRYLIKTRGQQVTLSCSPISGHRSVSWYQQTPGQGLQFLFEYFSETQRNKGNFPGRFSGRQFSNSRSEMNVSTLELGDSALYLCASSFPDRNYGYTFGSGTRLTVV.

J is TRBJ2-3 and V is TRBV5-1; 9 nucleotides agree with TRBD1. CDR1 SGHRS and CDR2 YFSETQ come from the germline V gene. V was pared by 3 bases and J by 4 bases, with 6 bases of the junction left unmatched. The CDR3 runs to 15 residues. The CDR3 protein is CASSSDRGTADTQYF. CDR3 coding DNA: TGCGCCAGCAGCTCGGACAGGGGAACCGCAGATACGCAGTATTTT.

This clone has only one observation. V usage is TRBV5-6 and J usage is TRBJ1-6, with D uncertain. The CDR3 has 17 amino acids. CDR1 and CDR2 from the germline V gene are SGHDT and YYEEEE. With 2 bases removed from V and 7 bases from J, the gap between germline ends came to 19 bases. The CDR3 spells CASSFISGDGGNSPLHF. Here the CDR3 DNA reads TGTGCCAGCAGCTTTATCTCGGGTGACGGAGGCAATTCACCCCTCCACTTT.

This clone was counted once. The chain couples TRBV5-1 to TRBJ1-1, with D tentatively TRBD1 (6 bases). The CDR3 is 12 residues long. The germline gives CDR1 SGHRS, CDR2 YFSETQ. Trimming shortened V by 6 bases and J by 1 base, and 7 bases separated the two germline ends. As DNA, the CDR3 is TGCGCCAGCACGGACAGGAACACTGAAGCTTTCTTT. As protein: CASTDRNTEAFF.